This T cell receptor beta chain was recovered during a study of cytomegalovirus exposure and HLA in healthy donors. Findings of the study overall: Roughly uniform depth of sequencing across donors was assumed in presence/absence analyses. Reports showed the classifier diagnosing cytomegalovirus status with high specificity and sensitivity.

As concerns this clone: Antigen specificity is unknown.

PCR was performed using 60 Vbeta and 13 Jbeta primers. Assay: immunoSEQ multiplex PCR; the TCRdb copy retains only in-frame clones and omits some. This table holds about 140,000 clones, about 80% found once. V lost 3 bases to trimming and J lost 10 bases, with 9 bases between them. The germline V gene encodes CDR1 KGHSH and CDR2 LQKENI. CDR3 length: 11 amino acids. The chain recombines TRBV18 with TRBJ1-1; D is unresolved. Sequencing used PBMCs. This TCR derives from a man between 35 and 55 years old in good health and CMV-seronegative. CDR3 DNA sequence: TGTGCCAGCTCACCGCAGGAACTAGCTTTCTTT. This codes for CASSPQELAFF.